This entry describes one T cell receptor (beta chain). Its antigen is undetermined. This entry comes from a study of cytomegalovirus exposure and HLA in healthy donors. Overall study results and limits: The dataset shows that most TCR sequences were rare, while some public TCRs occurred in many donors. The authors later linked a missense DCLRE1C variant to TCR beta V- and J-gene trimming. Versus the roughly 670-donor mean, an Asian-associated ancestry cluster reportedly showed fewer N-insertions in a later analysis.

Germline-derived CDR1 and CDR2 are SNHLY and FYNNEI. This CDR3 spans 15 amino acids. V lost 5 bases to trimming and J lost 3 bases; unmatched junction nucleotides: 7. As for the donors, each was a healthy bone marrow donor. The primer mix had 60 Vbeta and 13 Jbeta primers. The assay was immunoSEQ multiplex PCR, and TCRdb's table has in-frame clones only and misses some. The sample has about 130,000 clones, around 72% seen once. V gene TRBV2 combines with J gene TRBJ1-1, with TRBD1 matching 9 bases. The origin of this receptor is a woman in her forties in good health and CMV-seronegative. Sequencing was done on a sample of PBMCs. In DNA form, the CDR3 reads TGTGCCAGCAGTTCCCAGACAGGGGGGGACACTGAAGCTTTCTTT. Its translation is CASSSQTGGDTEAFF. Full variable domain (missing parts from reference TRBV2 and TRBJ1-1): EPEVTQTPSHQVTQMGQEVILRCVPISNHLYFYWYRQILGQKVEFLVSFYNNEISEKSEIFDDQFSVERPDGSNFTLKIRSTKLEDSAMYFCASSSQTGGDTEAFFGQGTRLTVV.